The 16 T cell receptor beta chains in this list originate from one sample, sequenced in a study of identical twins. TCRdb reprocessed the 5' RACE reads via MiXCR and lists one record per CDR3 protein. The profile covers approximately 210,000 distinct CDR3 sequences, with roughly 15% appearing a single time and 40% taken by the ten largest. These data were also filed under a second study, of T cells expressing NK-cell markers.

Sequencing was done on a sample of CD8+ T cells sorted from blood. These receptors came from a woman aged 18-30 years in good health.

This sequence joins TRBV29-1 and TRBJ2-1, with 12 bases that match TRBD2. The length of the CDR3 is 17 residues. Germline V gives CDR1 SQVTM, CDR2 ANQGSEA. The junction had 11 bases not matched to a gene; V was cut back by 2 bases and J by 6 bases. The CDR3, as DNA: TGCAGCGTTGAACCAAGAACCGGACTAGCGGGATTCAATGAGCAGTTCTTC. It is translated as CSVEPRTGLAGFNEQFF.

This clonotype was detected only a few times. This rearrangement joins TRBV5-6 to TRBJ2-7, with TRBD2 matching 13 bases. V was pared by 3 bases and J by 7 bases, with 7 bases of the junction left unmatched. Germline CDR1 SGHDT, CDR2 YYEEEE. CDR3 length: 15 residues. The DNA of the CDR3 is TGTGCCAGCAGCTCAGGACTAGCGGGAGCGGGAGAGCAGTACTTC. Translating gives CASSSGLAGAGEQYF.

The chain has TRBV29-1 and TRBJ1-4; D not certain. Trimming removed 5 bases at V and 5 bases at J, with 9 bases between. The CDR3 extends over 12 amino acids. Germline values: CDR1 SQVTM, CDR2 ANQGSEA. CDR3 protein: CSVRTENEKLFF. The CDR3 DNA sequence: TGCAGCGTTAGGACCGAAAATGAAAAACTGTTTTTT.

This chain uses TRBV7-2 with TRBJ2-1, with 7 bases that match TRBD1. The CDR3 totals 16 residues. The germline V gene has CDR1 SGHTA and CDR2 FQGNSA. The junction had 12 bases not matched to a gene; V was cut back by 3 bases and J by 7 bases. CDR3 loop: CASSLGFGTEGNEQFF. CDR3 DNA sequence: TGTGCCAGCAGCTTGGGTTTCGGGACAGAGGGGAATGAGCAGTTCTTC. The full variable domain, rest sourced from reference TRBV7-2 and TRBJ2-1, is GAGVSQSPSNKVTEKGKDVELRCDPISGHTALYWYRQSLGQGLEFLIYFQGNSAPDKSGLPSDRFSAERTGGSVSTLTIQRTQQEDSAVYLCASSLGFGTEGNEQFFGPGTRLTVL.

This clonotype turned up a few times. The gene calls are TRBV9 and TRBJ2-1; perhaps TRBD2 as D (6 bases). This CDR3 has 15 amino acids. The V and J ends lost 5 bases and 1 base respectively, with 13 bases between them. CDR1 is SGDLS and CDR2 is YYNGEE in the germline V gene. CDR3 nucleotide sequence: TGTGCCAGCAGGCCCAGACTAGATTCCTACAATGAGCAGTTCTTC. Encoded protein: CASRPRLDSYNEQFF. The full variable domain, with the rest looked up from reference TRBV9 and TRBJ2-1, is DSGVTQTPKHLITATGQRVTLRCSPRSGDLSVYWYQQSLDQGLQFLIQYYNGEERAKGNILERFSAQQFPDLHSELNLSSLELGDSALYFCASRPRLDSYNEQFFGPGTRLTVL.

The V gene is TRBV6-1, the J gene TRBJ2-2, with 11 bases aligning to TRBD1. The CDR3 is 15 residues long. V was clipped by 8 bases and J by 5 bases; unmatched bases: 7. CDR1 MNHNS and CDR2 SASEGT come from the germline V gene. CDR3 nucleotide sequence: TGTGCCAGCCAACCAGGGACAGGGGGTACCGGGGAGCTGTTTTTT. This sequence encodes CASQPGTGGTGELFF.

To note about this clonotype: The junction departs from germline at one end; a sequencing error may be responsible. This chain joins TRBV12-5 and TRBJ2-1; no clear D gene. The CDR3 is 11 residues long. CDR1 is LGHNT, CDR2 FRNRAP, per germline. In DNA, the CDR3 is TGTGCTAGTGGTTTGGTACACTGTTGCATCTTT. The encoded protein is CASGLVHCCIF.

This clonotype appeared a few times. The chain employs TRBV11-2 and TRBJ2-1; 8 bases match TRBD2. The CDR3 spans 16 residues. V shed 1 base and J 10 bases; nucleotides not matched to a gene: 12. The germline CDR1 and CDR2 sequences are SGHAT and FQNNGV. CDR3 DNA: TGTGCCAGCAGCTTAGTGGCCGCTAGCGGGTCCATCGAGCAGTTCTTC. Its translation is CASSLVAASGSIEQFF. The whole variable domain, remainder taken from reference TRBV11-2 and TRBJ2-1, is EAGVAQSPRYKIIEKRQSVAFWCNPISGHATLYWYQQILGQGPKLLIQFQNNGVVDDSQLPKDRFSAERLKGVDSTLKIQPAKLEDSAVYLCASSLVAASGSIEQFFGPGTRLTVL.

This clonotype was observed a handful of times. The V and J genes are TRBV4-3 and TRBJ1-2, with 8 bases that match TRBD1. From germline, CDR1 is LGHNA and CDR2 YSLEER. The ends lost 0 bases at V and 7 bases at J; junction bases unmatched: 10. The CDR3 covers 16 residues. CDR3 in amino acids: CASSQDRDRRVVGYTF. The CDR3 region has the DNA TGCGCCAGCAGCCAAGACCGGGACAGGAGGGTCGTTGGCTACACCTTC.

V and J are TRBV7-9 and TRBJ2-7, with no clear D. Per germline, CDR1 SEHNR and CDR2 FQNEAQ (reference sequence). V was cut by 10 bases and J by 6 bases, with 19 bases left in between. CDR3 length: 13 residues. The CDR3 reads CAIPAFSSSEQYF. The CDR3 DNA reads as TGTGCCATCCCAGCTTTTTCATCGAGCGAGCAGTACTTC.

The genes are TRBV9 and TRBJ2-3, with D perhaps assigned TRBD1 or TRBD2 (6 bases each). Trimming removed 3 bases at V and 5 bases at J, with 10 bases between. The CDR3 is made up of 13 amino acids. The germline V gene encodes CDR1 SGDLS and CDR2 YYNGEE. The CDR3 nucleotides read TGTGCCAGCAGCGACCGGGGGCGAGATACGCAGTATTTT. Translated: CASSDRGRDTQYF.

The rearrangement joins TRBV19 to TRBJ1-1; a weak D match, TRBD1 (5 bases). CDR3 length equals 16 residues. Germline lookup yields CDR1 LNHDA and CDR2 SQIVND (reference sequence). The germline V and J ends were trimmed by 6 bases and 2 bases, with 19 bases remaining between them. In DNA, the CDR3 is TGTGCCAGTAGCCCTCCCGATTCGACAGCTAACACTGAAGCTTTCTTT. Translated: CASSPPDSTANTEAFF.

The gene calls are TRBV2 and TRBJ1-3; D remains unclear. Germline V CDR1 and CDR2: SNHLY, FYNNEI. V lost 6 bases, J lost 4 bases, and 16 bases lay in between. The CDR3 sequence is 15 residues long. The CDR3 sequence: CASSADQGLGNTIYF. CDR3 DNA sequence: TGTGCCAGCAGCGCGGACCAAGGGCTGGGAAACACCATATATTTT. Combining the CDR3 with reference TRBV2 and TRBJ1-3 gives the whole variable domain EPEVTQTPSHQVTQMGQEVILRCVPISNHLYFYWYRQILGQKVEFLVSFYNNEISEKSEIFDDQFSVERPDGSNFTLKIRSTKLEDSAMYFCASSADQGLGNTIYFGEGSWLTVV.

This clonotype was observed at least ten times. The CDR3 DNA is TGTGCCAGCAGTGACGGACTAGCGGGAGGTGAGCAGTTCTTC. Its protein is CASSDGLAGGEQFF. This chain links TRBV6-4 with TRBJ2-1, with 14 bases matching TRBD2. With 2 bases clipped from V and 9 bases from J, the junction kept 0 bases outside the gene matches. The CDR3 sequence is 14 residues long. Germline CDR1 and CDR2: MRHNA and SNTAGT.

This rearrangement joins TRBV6-1 to TRBJ2-7; D may be TRBD2 (6 bases). V lost 11 bases and J lost 1, with 21 bases in between. From germline, CDR1 is MNHNS and CDR2 SASEGT. The CDR3 loop spans 15 amino acids. The CDR3 region is CAATMFSGLSYEQYF. CDR3 nucleotides: TGTGCCGCCACCATGTTTAGCGGCCTTTCCTACGAGCAGTACTTC.

Only a few counts were recorded for this clonotype. The chain carries TRBV27 and TRBJ2-7, with a tentative D call TRBD2 (6 bases). Germline V gene lookup returns CDR1 MNHEY and CDR2 SMNVEV (reference sequence). The length of the CDR3 is 17 residues. V was pared by 2 bases and J by 2 bases, with 19 bases between. CDR3 nucleotides: TGTGCCAGCAGTTTAAGGTTTCCGGGGACTTATACCTACGAGCAGTACTTC. As protein: CASSLRFPGTYTYEQYF.